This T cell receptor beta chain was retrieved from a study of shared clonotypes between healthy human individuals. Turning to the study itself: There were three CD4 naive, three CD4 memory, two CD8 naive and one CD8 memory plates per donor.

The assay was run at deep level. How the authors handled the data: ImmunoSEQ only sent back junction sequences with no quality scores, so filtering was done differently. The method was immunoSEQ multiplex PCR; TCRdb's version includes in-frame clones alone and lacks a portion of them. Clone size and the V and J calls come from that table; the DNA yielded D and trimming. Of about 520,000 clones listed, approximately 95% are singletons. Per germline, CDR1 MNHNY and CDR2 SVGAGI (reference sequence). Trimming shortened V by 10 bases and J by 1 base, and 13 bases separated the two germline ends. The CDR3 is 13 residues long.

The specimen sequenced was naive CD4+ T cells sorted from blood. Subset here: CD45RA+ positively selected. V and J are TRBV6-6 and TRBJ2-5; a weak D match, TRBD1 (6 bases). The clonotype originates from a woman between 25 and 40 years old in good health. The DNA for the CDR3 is TGTGCCATCAGCCCAGGGGCCCAAGAGACCCAGTACTTC. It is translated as CAISPGAQETQYF.